This T cell receptor (beta chain) comes out of a study of blood T cell repertoires in COVID-19. Study as a whole: Collection of acute and convalescent COVID-19 samples took place in the United States, Italy and Spain. Sources were T cells, B-cell-depleted T cells, or PBMCs; the material itself was cDNA or gDNA.

Trimming took 1 base from V and 7 from J; bases not matched to a gene: 10. The CDR3 loop spans 17 amino acids. Germline V gives CDR1 SGHRS, CDR2 YFSETQ. Methods used by the authors: Estimation of nucleated cell counts relied on the amplification of reference gene primers. Some clones are missing from TCRdb's copy, which holds only in-frame ones; the method was immunoSEQ multiplex PCR. V and J calls and clone size are copied from that table; D and trimming were computed from the DNA. Of over 250,000 clones detected, approximately 83% appear once; the ten largest clones hold roughly 11%. This clonotype was sampled from a woman aged 65 to 85 with acute or convalescent COVID-19. This sequence joins TRBV5-1 and TRBJ1-6, with TRBD1 matching 8 bases. The sequenced sample consisted of peripheral blood. CDR3: CASSLLYIGQGNSPLHF. The CDR3 DNA is TGCGCCAGCAGCTTGCTATATATAGGACAGGGAAATTCACCCCTCCACTTT.